This TCR beta chain originates from a study of T-cell reconstitution after alpha-beta-depleted transplantation in children. Study-wide findings and caveats: T-cell counts and diversity were attributed mostly to newly produced T cells one year after transplant.

This clonotype was observed at least ten times. Its antigen is unidentified. Germline V gives CDR1 SQVTM, CDR2 ANQGSEA. V lost 4 bases to trimming and J lost 3 bases, with 10 bases between them. The CDR3 totals 13 residues. Molecular barcoding with unique molecular identifiers was used for the TCRbeta library. TCRdb recomputed calls from the PCR reads with MiXCR, one row per CDR3 protein. Among 200,000 to 250,000 distinct CDR3 sequences listed, less than 9% were seen once. The sequence was obtained from a male patient under 18 who had a stem cell transplant for acute lymphoblastic leukemia, so the T cells may come from the graft donor. This chain uses TRBV29-1 with TRBJ2-1, with D hard to call. Sequenced here: PBMCs, mostly from graft donor cells, sampled 180 days after TCRalphabeta/CD19-depleted stem cell transplant. For the CDR3, the DNA is TGCAGCGTTGGAATAGCAGACTACAATGAGCAGTTCTTC. Translated: CSVGIADYNEQFF.